Listed here is a single T cell receptor (beta chain). Its specificity is not known. This entry is derived from a study of T cell responses to AZD1222 COVID-19 vaccine. The study's findings and limits: Scientists sampled the repertoires only once the peak T cell response had passed. Spike was spanned by vaccine-associated CD4 TCRs, with dominance at 160-218 and 743-854. At study baseline, merely roughly 6 AZD1222 recipients were seropositive. Unmutated regions of variants are reportedly targeted by nearly half of spike-specific TCRs.

CDR3 length: 14 residues. The V end was cut by 0 bases, the J end by 9 bases, with 10 bases between. Germline CDR1 and CDR2: SGDLS and YYNGEE. Repertoires were generated with immunoSEQ multiplex PCR, while TCRdb's copy carries only in-frame clones and drops some. The table shows about 99,000 clones, with 70% to 90% occurring only once. The starting material was peripheral blood, obtained on day 0 of AZD1222 vaccination. The receptor was derived from an adult in good health. The chain joins TRBV9 to TRBJ1-6; D is undetermined. CDR3: CASSVAAMSSPLHF. For the CDR3, the DNA is TGTGCCAGCAGCGTAGCGGCTATGAGTTCACCCCTCCACTTT. The full variable domain, its missing parts supplied by reference TRBV9 and TRBJ1-6, is DSGVTQTPKHLITATGQRVTLRCSPRSGDLSVYWYQQSLDQGLQFLIQYYNGEERAKGNILERFSAQQFPDLHSELNLSSLELGDSALYFCASSVAAMSSPLHFGNGTRLTVT.